Presented here are 25 T cell receptor beta chains from one specimen sequenced in a study of CD8+ T cells in alopecia areata. cDNA prepared by RNA extraction and subsequent reverse transcription served as the template for sequencing. Generated by immunoSEQ multiplex PCR, the TCRdb table keeps only in-frame clones and is missing some. Here the sample spans more than 75,000 clones, about two fifths being singletons. Specimen: CD4+ T cells sorted from blood. These receptors came from a human donor with alopecia areata.

Concerning this clone itself: The same CDR3 is also encoded by other DNA sequences in this sample. This sequence joins TRBV30 and TRBJ2-7; no clear D gene. CDR1 is GTSNPN and CDR2 is SVGIG in the germline V gene (reference sequence). The CDR3 has 11 residues. V lost 0 bases to trimming and J lost 0 bases, with 0 bases between them. The chain's CDR3 is CAWSVSYEQYF. In nucleotides, the CDR3 is TGTGCCTGGAGTGTCTCCTACGAGCAGTACTTC.

The J gene is TRBJ1-2, the V gene TRBV2, with D tentatively TRBD1 (5 bases). Germline values: CDR1 SNHLY, CDR2 FYNNEI. With 3 bases removed from V and 4 bases from J, the gap between germline ends came to 9 bases. This CDR3 region has 13 residues. CDR3 loop: CASSDAGIYGYTF. DNA for the CDR3: TGTGCCAGCAGTGACGCAGGGATCTATGGCTACACCTTC.

This clone was seen more than once but under ten times. The V call is TRBV25-1, the J call TRBJ2-5; D gene ambiguous. The germline gives CDR1 MGHDK, CDR2 SYGVNS. The CDR3 spans 16 residues. V was shortened by 0 bases and J by 4 bases, with 15 bases between the two germline ends. CDR3 region: CASSEYRAGDGETQYF. The CDR3 bases are TGTGCCAGCAGTGAATATCGGGCAGGAGACGGAGAGACCCAGTACTTC.

Only a few counts were recorded for this clone. The J gene is TRBJ2-1, the V gene TRBV7-3; D tentatively fits TRBD1 or TRBD2 (5 bases each). The CDR3 runs 13 residues. V was shortened by 2 bases and J by 7 bases, with 9 bases between the two germline ends. Germline-derived CDR1 and CDR2 are SGHTA and FQGTGA. CDR3 amino acids: CASSLEGRNEQFF. The CDR3 DNA follows: TGTGCCAGCAGCTTAGAGGGGAGAAATGAGCAGTTCTTC.

The chain links TRBV7-2 to TRBJ2-2; unclear D gene. Per germline, CDR1 SGHTA and CDR2 FQGNSA. Trimming removed 6 bases from V and 8 bases from J, with 10 bases in between. The CDR3 runs 12 residues. The CDR3: CASRNLGGELFF. As DNA, the CDR3 is TGTGCCAGCAGAAACCTAGGGGGGGAGCTGTTTTTT.

This clone was seen only a few times. The chain is built from TRBV19 and TRBJ1-1; unclear D gene. This CDR3 comprises 11 residues. Germline V lookup: CDR1 LNHDA, CDR2 SQIVND (reference sequence). V lost 4 bases and J 11 bases, leaving 11 bases between the germline ends. The CDR3 nucleotides read TGTGCCAGTAGTACACAGTTGTCGGCTTTCTTT. As protein: CASSTQLSAFF.

V gene TRBV5-1 combines with J gene TRBJ2-1, with unresolved D. The germline V gene has CDR1 SGHRS and CDR2 YFSETQ. The CDR3 covers 15 residues. V gave up 0 bases and J gave up 9 bases, with 16 bases separating them. The CDR3 DNA reads as TGCGCCAGCAGCTTGGGGGTGCGGAGAGTGACTGAGCAGTTCTTC. Translation: CASSLGVRRVTEQFF.

The chain employs TRBV9 and TRBJ2-2; D not certain. Deletions cut 0 bases from V and 0 bases from J, with 6 bases between. The CDR3 contains 15 residues. Germline CDR1 and CDR2: SGDLS and YYNGEE. The CDR3 reads CASSVEQPNTGELFF. The CDR3 DNA is TGTGCCAGCAGCGTAGAACAGCCGAACACCGGGGAGCTGTTTTTT.

The rearrangement uses TRBV2 and TRBJ2-3, with 8 bases fitting TRBD2. Trimming removed 6 bases from V and 1 base from J; junction bases left unmatched: 6. Germline loops: CDR1 SNHLY, CDR2 FYNNEI. The CDR3 has 15 residues. CDR3 sequence (DNA): TGTGCCAGCAGACGAGCGGGAGTCGGCACAGATACGCAGTATTTT. This gives the protein CASRRAGVGTDTQYF.

The J gene is TRBJ2-3, the V gene TRBV2; 9 nucleotides align to TRBD2. Germline V gene data show CDR1 as SNHLY and CDR2 as FYNNEI. The CDR3 loop spans 15 amino acids. V was pared by 3 bases and J by 2 bases, with 3 bases of the junction left unmatched. The CDR3 loop is CASSDGGGVTDTQYF. The CDR3 DNA follows: TGTGCCAGCAGTGACGGCGGGGGGGTCACAGATACGCAGTATTTT.

The chain has TRBV2 and TRBJ2-1, with D tentatively TRBD1 (6 bases). Per germline, CDR1 SNHLY and CDR2 FYNNEI. The CDR3 length is 13 residues. V lost 6 bases to trimming and J lost 5 bases, with 11 bases between them. The CDR3 sequence is CASSIDRNNEQFF. The CDR3 DNA sequence: TGTGCCAGCAGCATCGACAGGAACAATGAGCAGTTCTTC.

This clone was detected a few times. V and J are TRBV5-1 and TRBJ2-4; 7 nucleotides match TRBD1. The V and J ends lost 4 bases and 6 bases, in that order; junction bases with no gene match: 7. The CDR3 sequence is 14 residues long. Germline V gives CDR1 SGHRS, CDR2 YFSETQ. The CDR3 DNA is TGCGCCAGCAGCCCCGACAGGGTTCGAAACATTCAGTACTTC. It specifies CASSPDRVRNIQYF.

The CDR3 reads CSAHRDLNTEAFF. The CDR3 coding sequence is TGCAGCGCCCACAGGGATTTGAACACTGAAGCTTTCTTT. V usage is TRBV29-1 and J usage is TRBJ1-1, with D perhaps matching TRBD1 (6 bases). CDR1 is SQVTM and CDR2 is ANQGSEA in the germline V gene. Trimming stripped 7 bases from V and 0 bases from J, with 12 bases between. The CDR3 totals 13 residues.

The chain links TRBV5-1 to TRBJ2-7; 7 bases are shared with TRBD2. The CDR3 has 14 amino acids. With V trimmed by 1 base and J by 2 bases, 3 bases remained unmatched. Germline loops: CDR1 SGHRS, CDR2 YFSETQ. The CDR3 region has the DNA TGCGCCAGCAGCTTGAGGCGGGAGCCCTACGAGCAGTACTTC. Its translation is CASSLRREPYEQYF. The whole variable domain, filled in from reference TRBV5-1 and TRBJ2-7, reads KAGVTQTPRYLIKTRGQQVTLSCSPISGHRSVSWYQQTPGQGLQFLFEYFSETQRNKGNFPGRFSGRQFSNSRSEMNVSTLELGDSALYLCASSLRREPYEQYFGPGTRLTVT.

This clone was detected once. This chain joins TRBV7-8 and TRBJ2-1, with a weak D call TRBD2 (5 bases). CDR3 length: 16 residues. Germline loops: CDR1 SGHVS, CDR2 FQNEAQ. V lost 5 bases and J 0 bases, leaving 14 bases between the germline ends. The DNA of the CDR3 is TGTGCCAGCAGCCCAAGGCCGGGAAGCTCCTACAATGAGCAGTTCTTC. Translating it yields CASSPRPGSSYNEQFF.

The V and J genes are TRBV2 and TRBJ2-2, with TRBD1 identical over 9 bases. The CDR3 covers 14 residues. V dropped 10 bases and J dropped 2; count of bases not matched to a gene: 5. Germline CDR1 and CDR2: SNHLY and FYNNEI. The DNA for the CDR3 is TGTGCCACCCGGGACAGGGTAAACACCGGGGAGCTGTTTTTT. As protein: CATRDRVNTGELFF.

The V and J genes are TRBV4-3 and TRBJ2-1; possibly TRBD1 for D (6 bases). CDR3 length equals 17 residues. Germline V lookup: CDR1 LGHNA, CDR2 YSLEER. With 3 bases removed from V and 7 bases from J, the gap between germline ends came to 22 bases. The chain's CDR3 is CASSQFPSRTVGNEQFF. The CDR3 bases are TGCGCCAGCAGCCAGTTCCCTTCTAGGACAGTCGGGAATGAGCAGTTCTTC.

This chain connects TRBV11-2 to TRBJ2-7; D is possibly TRBD2 (5 bases). This CDR3 has 14 amino acids. Per germline, CDR1 SGHAT and CDR2 FQNNGV. The V and J ends lost 3 bases and 2 bases respectively, with 11 bases between them. The CDR3 region is CASSFTGITYEQYF. The CDR3 DNA is TGTGCCAGCAGCTTCACCGGGATCACCTACGAGCAGTACTTC.

This clone was picked up a small number of times. The V and J genes are TRBV7-9 and TRBJ2-7; no firm D call. Trimming stripped 1 base from V and 8 bases from J, with 6 bases between. Germline V lookup: CDR1 SEHNR, CDR2 FQNEAQ (reference sequence). This CDR3 is 11 amino acids long. The CDR3 DNA is TGTGCCAGCAGCTTAGTAGGGAAGCAGTACTTC. Translation: CASSLVGKQYF.

This clone occurred a few times. The chain links TRBV19 to TRBJ2-5; the match to TRBD2 covers 11 bases. The germline CDR1 and CDR2 sequences are LNHDA and SQIVND (reference sequence). The ends lost 8 bases at V and 4 bases at J; junction bases unmatched: 12. The CDR3 runs to 16 residues. The CDR3 spells CASSMGTSGRGETQYF. In DNA form, the CDR3 reads TGTGCCAGTTCCATGGGAACTAGCGGGAGAGGAGAGACCCAGTACTTC. Combining the CDR3 with reference TRBV19 and TRBJ2-5 gives the whole variable domain DGGITQSPKYLFRKEGQNVTLSCEQNLNHDAMYWYRQDPGQGLRLIYYSQIVNDFQKGDIAEGYSVSREKKESFPLTVTSAQKNPTAFYLCASSMGTSGRGETQYFGPGTRLLVL.

The chain joins TRBV27 to TRBJ2-1; D might be TRBD1 or TRBD2, each matching 6 bases. Germline CDR1 is MNHEY and CDR2 is SMNVEV (reference sequence). Trimming took off 7 bases at V and 10 bases at J, with 17 bases between the two ends. The CDR3 sequence is 13 residues long. In nucleotides, the CDR3 is TGTGCCAGCACCAAAACGGGGGCGGTCGAGCAGTTCTTC. Its translation is CASTKTGAVEQFF.

The V gene is TRBV30, the J gene TRBJ2-1; D is unclear. CDR3 length equals 13 residues. Germline CDR1 reads GTSNPN; CDR2 reads SVGIG (reference sequence). V lost 3 bases to trimming and J lost 15 bases, with 21 bases between them. DNA of the CDR3: TGTGCCTGGAGGGGGTGGGGAAGAAAAGACCGGTTCTTC. Translating it yields CAWRGWGRKDRFF. Using reference TRBV30 and TRBJ2-1 for the parts outside the CDR3, the full variable domain is SQTIHQWPATLVQPVGSPLSLECTVEGTSNPNLYWYRQAAGRGLQLLFYSVGIGQISSEVPQNLSASRPQDRQFILSSKKLLLSDSGFYLCAWRGWGRKDRFFGPGTRLTVL.

There are a few counts of this clone. This rearrangement joins TRBV6-6 to TRBJ2-7; D is unresolved. The length of the CDR3 is 16 residues. Germline assignment: CDR1 MNHNY and CDR2 SVGAGI (reference sequence). The V end lost 4 bases, the J end lost 0 bases, and 16 bases lay between the germline ends. The CDR3 DNA follows: TGTGCCAGCAGTTCCCCACCCGACACCGGCTCCTACGAGCAGTACTTC. Its protein product is CASSSPPDTGSYEQYF.

This clone has more than one count but fewer than ten. The CDR3 here is CATSSRLASGNEQFF. The DNA for the CDR3 is TGTGCCACCAGCAGTCGACTAGCGTCGGGTAATGAGCAGTTCTTC. The chain uses TRBV15 and TRBJ2-1; 8 bases are a match to TRBD2. CDR3 size: 15 residues. Germline CDR1 LNHNV, CDR2 YYDKDF (reference sequence). The J segment lost 7 bases and the V segment lost 3 bases, leaving 8 bases of the junction unmatched.

This chain joins TRBV5-1 and TRBJ2-7; the D gene could be TRBD1 or TRBD2 (6 bases each). From germline, CDR1 is SGHRS and CDR2 YFSETQ. The CDR3 spans 16 residues. Trimming took off 7 bases at V and 2 bases at J, with 22 bases between the two ends. The CDR3 DNA reads as TGCGCCAGCCTATATCCCCGGGGGCAGCCACCCTACGAGCAGTACTTC. It specifies CASLYPRGQPPYEQYF.